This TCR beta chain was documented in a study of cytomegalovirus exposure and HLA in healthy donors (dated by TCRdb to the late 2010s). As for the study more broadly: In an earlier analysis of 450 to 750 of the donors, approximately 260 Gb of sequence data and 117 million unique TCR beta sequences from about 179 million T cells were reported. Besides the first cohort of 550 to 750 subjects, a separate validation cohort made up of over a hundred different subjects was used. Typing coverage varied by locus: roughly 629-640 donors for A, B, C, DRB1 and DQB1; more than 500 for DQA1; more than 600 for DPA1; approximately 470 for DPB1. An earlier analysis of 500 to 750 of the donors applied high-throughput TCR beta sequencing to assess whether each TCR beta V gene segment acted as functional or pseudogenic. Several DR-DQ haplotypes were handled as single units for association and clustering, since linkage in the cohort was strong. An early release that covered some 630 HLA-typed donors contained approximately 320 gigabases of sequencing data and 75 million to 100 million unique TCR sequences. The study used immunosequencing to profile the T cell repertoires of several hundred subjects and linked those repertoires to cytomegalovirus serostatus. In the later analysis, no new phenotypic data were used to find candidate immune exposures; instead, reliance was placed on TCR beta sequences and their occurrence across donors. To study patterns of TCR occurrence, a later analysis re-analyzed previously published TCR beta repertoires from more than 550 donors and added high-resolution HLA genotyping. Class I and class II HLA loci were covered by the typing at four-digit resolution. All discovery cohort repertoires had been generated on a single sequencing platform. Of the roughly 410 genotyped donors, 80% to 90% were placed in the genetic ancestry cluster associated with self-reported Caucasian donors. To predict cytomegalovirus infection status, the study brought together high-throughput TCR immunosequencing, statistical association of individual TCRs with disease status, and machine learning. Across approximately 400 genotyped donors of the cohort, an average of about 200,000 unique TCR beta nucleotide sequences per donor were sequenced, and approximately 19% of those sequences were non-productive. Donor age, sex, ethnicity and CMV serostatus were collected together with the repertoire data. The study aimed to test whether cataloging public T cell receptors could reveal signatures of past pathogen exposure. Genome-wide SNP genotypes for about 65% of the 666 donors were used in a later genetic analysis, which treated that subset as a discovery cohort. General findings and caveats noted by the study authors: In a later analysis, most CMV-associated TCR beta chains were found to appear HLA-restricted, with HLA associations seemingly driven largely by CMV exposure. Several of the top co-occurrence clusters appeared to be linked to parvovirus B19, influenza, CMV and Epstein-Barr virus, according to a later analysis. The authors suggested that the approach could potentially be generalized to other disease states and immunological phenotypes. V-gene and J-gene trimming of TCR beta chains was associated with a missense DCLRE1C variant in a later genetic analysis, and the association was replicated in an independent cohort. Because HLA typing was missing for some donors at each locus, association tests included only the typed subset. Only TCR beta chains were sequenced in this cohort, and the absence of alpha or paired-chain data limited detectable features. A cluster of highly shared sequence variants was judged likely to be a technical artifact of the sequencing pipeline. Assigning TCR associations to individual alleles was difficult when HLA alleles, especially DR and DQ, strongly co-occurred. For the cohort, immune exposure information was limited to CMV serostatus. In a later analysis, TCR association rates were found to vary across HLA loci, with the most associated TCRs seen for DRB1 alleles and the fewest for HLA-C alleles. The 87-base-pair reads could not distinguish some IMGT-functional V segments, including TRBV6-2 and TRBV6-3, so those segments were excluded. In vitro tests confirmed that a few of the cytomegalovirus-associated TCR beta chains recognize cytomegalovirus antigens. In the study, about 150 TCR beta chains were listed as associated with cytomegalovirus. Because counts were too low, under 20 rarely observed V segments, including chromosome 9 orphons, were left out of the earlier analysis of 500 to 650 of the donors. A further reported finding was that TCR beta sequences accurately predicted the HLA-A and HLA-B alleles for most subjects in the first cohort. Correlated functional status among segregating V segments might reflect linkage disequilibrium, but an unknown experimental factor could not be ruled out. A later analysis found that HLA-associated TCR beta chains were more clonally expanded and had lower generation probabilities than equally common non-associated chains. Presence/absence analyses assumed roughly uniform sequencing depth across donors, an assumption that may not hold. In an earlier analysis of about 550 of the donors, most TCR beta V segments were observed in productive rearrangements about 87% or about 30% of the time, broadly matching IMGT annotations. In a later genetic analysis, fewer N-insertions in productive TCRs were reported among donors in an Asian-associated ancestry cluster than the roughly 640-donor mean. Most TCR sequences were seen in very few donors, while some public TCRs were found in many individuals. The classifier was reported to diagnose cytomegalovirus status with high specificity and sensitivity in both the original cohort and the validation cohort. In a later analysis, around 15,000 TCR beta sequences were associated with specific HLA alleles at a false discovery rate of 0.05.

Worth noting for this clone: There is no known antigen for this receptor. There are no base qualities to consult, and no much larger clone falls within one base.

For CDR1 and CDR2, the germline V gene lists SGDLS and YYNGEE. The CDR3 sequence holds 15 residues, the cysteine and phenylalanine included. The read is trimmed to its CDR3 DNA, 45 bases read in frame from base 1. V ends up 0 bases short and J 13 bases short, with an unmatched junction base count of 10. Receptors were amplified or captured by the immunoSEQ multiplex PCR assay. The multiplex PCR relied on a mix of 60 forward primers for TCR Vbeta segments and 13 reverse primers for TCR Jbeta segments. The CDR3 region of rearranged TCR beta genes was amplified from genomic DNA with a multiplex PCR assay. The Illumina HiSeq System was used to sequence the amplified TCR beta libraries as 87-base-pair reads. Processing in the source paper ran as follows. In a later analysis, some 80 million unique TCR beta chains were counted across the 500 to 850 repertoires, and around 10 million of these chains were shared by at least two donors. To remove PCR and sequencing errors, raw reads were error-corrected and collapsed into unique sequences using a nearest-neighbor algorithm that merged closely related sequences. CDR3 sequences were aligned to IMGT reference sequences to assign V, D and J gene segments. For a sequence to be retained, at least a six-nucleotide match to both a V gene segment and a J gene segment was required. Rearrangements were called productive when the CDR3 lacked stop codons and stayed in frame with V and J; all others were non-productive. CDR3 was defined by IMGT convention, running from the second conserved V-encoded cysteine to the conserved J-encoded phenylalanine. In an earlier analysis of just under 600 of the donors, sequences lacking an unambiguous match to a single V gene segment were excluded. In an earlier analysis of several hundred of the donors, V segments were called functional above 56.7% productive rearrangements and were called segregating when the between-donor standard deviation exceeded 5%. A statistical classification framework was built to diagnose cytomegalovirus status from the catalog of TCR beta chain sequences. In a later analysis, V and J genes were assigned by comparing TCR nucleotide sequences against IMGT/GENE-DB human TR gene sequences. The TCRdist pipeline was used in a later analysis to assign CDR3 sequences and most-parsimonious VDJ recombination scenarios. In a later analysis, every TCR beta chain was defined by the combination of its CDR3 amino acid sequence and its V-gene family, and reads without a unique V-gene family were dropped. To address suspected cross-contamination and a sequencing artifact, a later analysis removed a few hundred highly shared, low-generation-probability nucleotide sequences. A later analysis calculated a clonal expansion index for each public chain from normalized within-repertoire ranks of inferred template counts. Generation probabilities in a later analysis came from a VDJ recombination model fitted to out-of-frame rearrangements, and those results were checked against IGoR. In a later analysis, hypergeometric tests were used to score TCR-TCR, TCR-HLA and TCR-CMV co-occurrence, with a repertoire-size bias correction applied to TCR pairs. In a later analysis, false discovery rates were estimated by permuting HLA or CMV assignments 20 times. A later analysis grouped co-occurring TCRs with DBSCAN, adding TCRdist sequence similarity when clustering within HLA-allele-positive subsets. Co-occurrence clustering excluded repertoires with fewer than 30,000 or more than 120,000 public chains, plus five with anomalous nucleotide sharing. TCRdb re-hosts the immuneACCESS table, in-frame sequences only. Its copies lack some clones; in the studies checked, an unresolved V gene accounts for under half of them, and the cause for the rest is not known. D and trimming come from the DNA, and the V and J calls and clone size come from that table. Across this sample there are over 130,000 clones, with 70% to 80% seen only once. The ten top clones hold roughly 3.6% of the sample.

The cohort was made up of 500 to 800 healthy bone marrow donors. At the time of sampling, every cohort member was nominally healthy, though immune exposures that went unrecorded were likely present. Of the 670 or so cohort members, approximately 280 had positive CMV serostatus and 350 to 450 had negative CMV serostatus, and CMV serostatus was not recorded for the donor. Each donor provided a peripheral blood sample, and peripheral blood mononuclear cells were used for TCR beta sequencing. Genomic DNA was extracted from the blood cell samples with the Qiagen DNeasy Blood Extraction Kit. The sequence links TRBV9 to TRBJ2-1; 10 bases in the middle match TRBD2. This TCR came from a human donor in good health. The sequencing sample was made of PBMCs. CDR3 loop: CASSVELGLAYPQFF. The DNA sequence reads TGTGCCAGCAGCGTAGAACTGGGACTAGCGTATCCCCAGTTCTTC.